This T cell receptor beta chain was recorded in a study of siplizumab effects on memory and regulatory T cells (dated by TCRdb to the late 2010s). Looking at the study overall: The study looked at the effect of siplizumab, an anti-CD2 antibody, on alloreactive T-cell subsets in allogeneic mixed lymphocyte reactions made from human PBMCs.

Library preparation used the immunoSEQ multiplex PCR assay. Each sample had 90,000 to 100,000 TCR templates assayed by the deep sequencing platform. Genomic DNA extracted from sorted T cells was used for TCRbeta CDR3 sequencing. In the paper's pipeline: The R programming language was used for clonal analysis of TCRbeta CDR3 data. Alloreactive CD4+ and CD8+ clones were defined by comparing unstimulated samples with post-reaction CFSE-low samples. Regulatory or non-regulatory origin was assigned to alloreactive CD4+ clones by matching of sequences to sorted unstimulated Treg and non-Treg repertoires. Drawn from immuneACCESS, this table holds only the in-frame rearrangements with V and J called that TCRdb kept. Clones are partly lost; checked studies trace under half to an unresolved V gene and leave the rest unexplained. V and J calls and clone size follow that table, whereas D and trimming were derived from the DNA. Recorded for this sample are 70,000 to 90,000 clones; over 80% of them occurred a single time. Roughly 15% of the sample goes to the ten largest clones.

Regarding this clone: Its antigen remains unidentified. No base qualities exist here, and no much larger clone lies one base off it.

What the research found in general, with its limitations: A naive or memory phenotype could not be assigned to roughly 80-96% of proliferating CD4+ or CD8+ clones. Greater diversity appeared to be present in unstimulated naive T cells than in memory T cells, and a substantial contribution to the alloresponse seemed to be made by naive cells. The cumulative frequency of alloreactive sequences that could be traced back to unstimulated CD4+ memory T cells was significantly reduced by siplizumab. Because sequences below about 10^-5 frequency were poorly captured, only a minor fraction of alloreactive clones could be mapped to unstimulated subsets. Whether proliferating Tregs from siplizumab cultures actually had suppressive function was not functionally confirmed. Among mappable alloreactive CD4+ clones, an average Treg-derived fraction of about 69% was observed with siplizumab, compared with 26.9% in control reactions.

TCRbeta CDR3 sequencing was performed on sorted unstimulated T cells and on proliferating T cells recovered from mixed lymphocyte reactions. Fresh whole blood from nine to ten HLA-typed healthy donors was used as the source from which PBMCs were isolated. There are 17 amino acids in the CDR3, from cysteine to phenylalanine inclusive. The sequence is cut down to CDR3 DNA, 51 bases in frame from base 1. In the germline V gene, CDR1 corresponds to MGHRA and CDR2 to YSYEKL. At the junction V is shortened by 5 bases and J by 0 bases, with 16 bases in between. Sample: CD4+ T cells sorted from blood. This sequence originates from a human donor in good health. Recombination linked TRBV4-1 to TRBJ2-2; confidence is insufficient to name the D gene. The CDR3 in this case is CASSLIGPPANTGELFF. The DNA sequence reads TGCGCCAGCAGCTTAATCGGGCCCCCCGCGAACACCGGGGAGCTGTTTTTT.